Listed here are 24 T cell receptor beta chains from one sample, sequenced in a study. TCRdb processed the RT-PCR reads anew with MiXCR; each CDR3 protein has one entry. The table shows about 680,000 distinct CDR3 sequences, with 14% occurring only once. The sequenced material came from memory CD4+ T cells from blood. Every receptor here comes from a female donor in good health, serving as a healthy control.

This clonotype was recorded a few times. The V gene is TRBV5-4, the J gene TRBJ1-3; D ambiguous. V was clipped by 3 bases and J by 4 bases, with 11 bases between them. In germline, CDR1 is SGHNT, CDR2 YYREEE (reference sequence). CDR3 size: 14 residues. CDR3 residues: CASSYDRKGNTIYF. Here the CDR3 DNA reads TGTGCCAGCAGCTATGACCGGAAAGGAAACACCATATATTTT.

This clonotype was seen at least ten times. This chain links TRBV7-9 with TRBJ1-6; D may be TRBD1 (6 bases). Trimming pared 4 bases from V and 8 bases from J, leaving 15 bases between. The CDR3 has 15 residues. The germline CDR1 and CDR2 sequences are SEHNR and FQNEAQ (reference sequence). This CDR3 reads CASSSEQGTYSPLHF. The CDR3 DNA is TGTGCCAGCAGCTCAGAACAGGGAACGTATTCACCCCTCCACTTT. The full variable domain, completed using reference TRBV7-9 and TRBJ1-6, is DTGVSQNPRHKITKRGQNVTFRCDPISEHNRLYWYRQTLGQGPEFLTYFQNEAQLEKSRLLSDRFSAERPKGSFSTLEIQRTEQGDSAMYLCASSSEQGTYSPLHFGNGTRLTVT.

This clonotype appeared a few times. The chain employs TRBV5-1 and TRBJ1-5; 9 positions match TRBD1. The V gene's germline CDR1 is SGHRS and CDR2 YFSETQ. J was trimmed by 3 bases and V by 10 bases; bases with no gene match: 14. The CDR3 sequence is 16 residues long. CDR3 bases: TGCGCCGGCGAACGAGCGGGACAGGGAGACAATCAGCCCCAGCATTTT. It is translated as CAGERAGQGDNQPQHF. Variable domain in full (rest from reference TRBV5-1 and TRBJ1-5): KAGVTQTPRYLIKTRGQQVTLSCSPISGHRSVSWYQQTPGQGLQFLFEYFSETQRNKGNFPGRFSGRQFSNSRSEMNVSTLELGDSALYLCAGERAGQGDNQPQHFGDGTRLSIL.

The chain uses TRBV9 and TRBJ1-2; D might be TRBD1 (5 bases). V was pared by 3 bases and J by 4 bases, with 13 bases between. CDR1 and CDR2 (germline): SGDLS, YYNGEE. The CDR3 is 14 amino acids. CDR3 amino acids: CASSGDPDLYGYTF. CDR3 nucleotide sequence: TGTGCCAGCAGCGGGGACCCGGACCTCTATGGCTACACCTTC.

This clonotype was counted many times. The rearrangement joins TRBV11-3 to TRBJ1-2; D remains unclear. Trimming removed 3 bases at V and 5 bases at J, with 16 bases between. CDR1 and CDR2 from the germline V gene are SGHNT and YENEEA. The CDR3 runs 15 residues. The CDR3 coding sequence is TGTGCCAGCAGCTTTCGCCTAACTATAGGGTATGGCTACACCTTC. Its translation: CASSFRLTIGYGYTF.

There are many counts of this clonotype. The V and J genes are TRBV6-5 and TRBJ1-1; D unclear. The CDR3 has 13 residues. Germline loops: CDR1 MNHEY, CDR2 SVGAGI. Trimming removed 2 bases from V and 1 base from J, with 5 bases in between. This CDR3 is CASSYRGNTEAFF. The CDR3 DNA is TGTGCCAGCAGTTACCGAGGGAACACTGAAGCTTTCTTT.

Many counts were recorded for this clonotype. The CDR3 is CSARETSFSYEQYF. CDR3 in DNA: TGCAGTGCTAGAGAGACATCCTTCTCCTACGAGCAGTACTTC. This sequence joins TRBV20-1 and TRBJ2-7; D uncertain. Trimming removed 0 bases at V and 0 bases at J, with 9 bases between. Germline V gene lookup returns CDR1 DFQATT and CDR2 SNEGSKA (reference sequence). There are 14 residues in the CDR3.

The chain joins TRBV19 to TRBJ2-2, with D possibly TRBD1 on 5 matching bases. Germline assignment: CDR1 LNHDA and CDR2 SQIVND (reference sequence). Trimming cost V 3 bases and J 5 bases, with 7 bases left between them. This CDR3 comprises 13 residues. CDR3 loop: CASSMQGTGELFF. As DNA, the CDR3 is TGTGCCAGTAGTATGCAGGGTACCGGGGAGCTGTTTTTT.

A few counts support this clonotype. The CDR3 nucleotides read TGTGCCAGCAGCTATAGACAAGGCGAGCAGTACTTC. This translates into CASSYRQGEQYF. The chain is built from TRBV7-2 and TRBJ2-7; unclear D gene. V lost 4 bases and J lost 6, with 10 bases in between. Per germline, CDR1 SGHTA and CDR2 FQGNSA. The CDR3 is made up of 12 amino acids.

The chain carries TRBV11-2 and TRBJ1-3; 7 nucleotides line up with TRBD1. This CDR3 has 15 residues. V lost 3 bases to trimming and J lost 4 bases; unmatched junction nucleotides: 6. The germline V gene has CDR1 SGHAT and CDR2 FQNNGV. The CDR3 spells CASSFTGVRGNTIYF. The CDR3 DNA reads TGTGCCAGCAGCTTTACAGGGGTTCGGGGAAACACCATATATTTT.

This clonotype turned up a few times. This chain connects TRBV20-1 to TRBJ2-4, with a weak D call TRBD2 (5 bases). The CDR3 is 12 amino acids. Deletions cut 6 bases from V and 9 bases from J, with 15 bases between. Germline CDR1 reads DFQATT; CDR2 reads SNEGSKA (reference sequence). The CDR3 coding sequence is TGCAGTGCCTTAACGACTATTGGCATTCAGTACTTC. It codes for CSALTTIGIQYF.

This clonotype was recorded at least ten times. The chain combines TRBV5-1 with TRBJ2-3; D not resolved. The germline gives CDR1 SGHRS, CDR2 YFSETQ. The CDR3 spans 17 residues. V was trimmed by 4 bases and J by 2 bases, leaving 20 bases between them. Here the CDR3 DNA reads TGCGCCAGCAGCCCCAATGGTGGGGATGCGATCACAGATACGCAGTATTTT. Translating it yields CASSPNGGDAITDTQYF.

The rearrangement links TRBV7-9 to TRBJ2-7; no clear D gene. Between the trimmed V and J ends, which lost 8 bases and 1 base, there was a span of 9 bases. CDR3 length equals 12 residues. Per the germline V gene, CDR1 is SEHNR and CDR2 is FQNEAQ (reference sequence). CDR3 protein: CASAQGSYEQYF. The DNA of the CDR3 is TGTGCCAGCGCCCAAGGGTCCTACGAGCAGTACTTC.

This clonotype occurred many times. The genes are TRBV29-1 and TRBJ2-1; D possibly corresponds to TRBD1 (7 bases). Germline lookup yields CDR1 SQVTM and CDR2 ANQGSEA. The CDR3 extends over 14 amino acids. Deletions cut 4 bases from V and 8 bases from J, with 18 bases between. The CDR3 reads CSVVSTGDSHEQFF. The CDR3 DNA follows: TGCAGCGTTGTATCCACAGGGGACTCCCATGAGCAGTTCTTC.

This rearrangement joins TRBV4-2 to TRBJ1-6; 7 bases agree with TRBD1. J gave up 0 bases and V 3 bases, and 2 bases lay outside the gene matches. CDR1 LGHNA and CDR2 YNFKEQ come from the germline V gene. The CDR3 sequence is 16 residues long. The CDR3 DNA reads as TGTGCCAGCAGCCAGGACAGGAGCTCCTATAATTCACCCCTCCACTTT. Protein: CASSQDRSSYNSPLHF.

In the case of this clonotype: Germline is not matched at one junction end, which may reflect a read error. CDR3 bases: TGTGCCAGCCGGCATACAGGGGGTAACTATAGCTACACCTTC. This gives the protein CASRHTGGNYSYTF. This rearrangement joins TRBV28 to TRBJ1-2; 8 bases line up with TRBD1. There are 14 residues in the CDR3. CDR1 is MDHEN, CDR2 SYDVKM, per germline.

To note about this clonotype: This may stem from a read error, because a much larger clone lies one nucleotide away. The V and J genes are TRBV20-1 and TRBJ2-1; 11 bases agree with TRBD2. The length of the CDR3 is 16 residues. Germline CDR1 and CDR2: DFQATT and SNEGSKA (reference sequence). In DNA, the CDR3 is TGCAGTGCTAGGGCCCTACTAGCGGGAGTCGTAAGTGAGCGGTTCTTC. Translating gives CSARALLAGVVSERFF.

This clonotype turned up a few times. The chain carries TRBV11-2 and TRBJ1-1; 11 nucleotides line up with TRBD1. Germline V CDR1 and CDR2: SGHAT, FQNNGV. V lost 5 bases to trimming and J lost 4 bases; unmatched junction nucleotides: 6. CDR3 length: 15 amino acids. The CDR3 coding sequence is TGTGCCAGCAGCCCCCCTGGACAGGGGGCCACTGAAGCTTTCTTT. Its protein product is CASSPPGQGATEAFF.

This clonotype was seen repeatedly, ten times or more. The V call is TRBV5-1, the J call TRBJ2-2, with 8 bases matching TRBD2. CDR1 and CDR2 from the germline V gene are SGHRS and YFSETQ. Losses at the gene ends were 0 bases for V and 0 bases for J; bases not matched to a gene: 7. The CDR3 is 18 residues long. This chain's CDR3 is CASSLEGLGLPNTGELFF. For the CDR3, the DNA is TGCGCCAGCAGCTTGGAGGGACTAGGACTCCCGAACACCGGGGAGCTGTTTTTT.

The table lists this clonotype with many counts. This chain's CDR3 is CASSFFHTSGETQYF. CDR3 sequence (DNA): TGTGCCAGCAGCTTCTTCCACACCTCGGGGGAGACCCAGTACTTC. The chain has TRBV5-5 and TRBJ2-5; a possible D gene is TRBD2 (5 bases). Germline values: CDR1 SGHKS, CDR2 YYEKEE (reference sequence). The CDR3 extends over 15 amino acids. Trimming cost V 2 bases and J 5 bases, with 16 bases left between them.

This clonotype was found many times. The chain is built from TRBV20-1 and TRBJ2-1, with TRBD2 matching over 9 bases. This CDR3 is 15 amino acids long. The V gene's germline CDR1 is DFQATT and CDR2 SNEGSKA (reference sequence). Trimming took 3 bases from V and 5 from J; bases not matched to a gene: 8. CDR3 protein: CSASRPSGINNEQFF. The CDR3 region has the DNA TGCAGTGCTAGTCGTCCTAGCGGGATCAACAATGAGCAGTTCTTC.

This clonotype was found many times. The chain uses TRBV10-3 and TRBJ2-2; no reliable D call. The CDR3 spans 16 residues. The V end was cut by 0 bases, the J end by 0 bases, with 8 bases between. Looked up from germline, CDR1 is ENHRY and CDR2 is SYGVKD. The DNA of the CDR3 is TGTGCCATCAGTGAGTCAAACAGCGCGAACACCGGGGAGCTGTTTTTT. This translates into CAISESNSANTGELFF.

This chain connects TRBV28 to TRBJ2-1; D is unresolved. Trimming left V 3 bases short and J 0 bases short, with 6 bases between. The CDR3 is made up of 14 amino acids. Germline CDR1 is MDHEN and CDR2 is SYDVKM. The CDR3 nucleotides are TGTGCCAGCAGTTTTTCGAGCTCCTACAATGAGCAGTTCTTC. Encoded protein: CASSFSSSYNEQFF.

Ten or more counts support this clonotype. J is TRBJ2-7 and V is TRBV29-1; the match to TRBD1 covers 12 bases. With V trimmed by 1 base and J by 3 bases, 4 bases remained unmatched. Germline values: CDR1 SQVTM, CDR2 ANQGSEA. CDR3 length: 15 amino acids. CDR3 DNA sequence: TGCAGCGTTGAAGCCGGGACAGGGGGCAACTACGAGCAGTACTTC. Amino acids: CSVEAGTGGNYEQYF.